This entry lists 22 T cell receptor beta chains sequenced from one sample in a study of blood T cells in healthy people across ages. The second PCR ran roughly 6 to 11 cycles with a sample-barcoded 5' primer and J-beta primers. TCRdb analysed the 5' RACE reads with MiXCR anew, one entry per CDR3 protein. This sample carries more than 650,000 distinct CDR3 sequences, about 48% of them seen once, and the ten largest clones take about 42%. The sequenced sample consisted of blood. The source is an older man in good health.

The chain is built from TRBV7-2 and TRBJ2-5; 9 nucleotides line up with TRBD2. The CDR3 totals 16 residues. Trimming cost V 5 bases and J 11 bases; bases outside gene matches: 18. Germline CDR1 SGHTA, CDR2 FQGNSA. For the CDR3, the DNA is TGTGCCAGCAGCCCGGATGGACTAGCGAACTACAATGAGCAGTACTTC. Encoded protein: CASSPDGLANYNEQYF.

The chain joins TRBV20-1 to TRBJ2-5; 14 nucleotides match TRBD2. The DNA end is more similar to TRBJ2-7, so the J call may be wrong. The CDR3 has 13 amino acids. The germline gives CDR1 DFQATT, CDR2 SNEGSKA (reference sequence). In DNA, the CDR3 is TGCAGTGCTAGGACTAGCGGGAGGGTCGAGCAGTACTTC. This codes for CSARTSGRVEQYF.

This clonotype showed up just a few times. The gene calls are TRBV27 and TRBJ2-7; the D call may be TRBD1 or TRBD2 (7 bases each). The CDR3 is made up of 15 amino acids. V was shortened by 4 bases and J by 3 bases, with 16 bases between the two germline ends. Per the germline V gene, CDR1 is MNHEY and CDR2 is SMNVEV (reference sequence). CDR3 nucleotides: TGTGCCAGCAGTTCCCTGACAGGGAGGGTCTACGAGCAGTACTTC. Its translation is CASSSLTGRVYEQYF.

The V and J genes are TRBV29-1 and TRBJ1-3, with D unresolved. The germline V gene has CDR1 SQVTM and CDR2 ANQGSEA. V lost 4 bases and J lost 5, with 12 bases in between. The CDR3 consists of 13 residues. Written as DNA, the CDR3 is TGCAGCGTTGCGGGCAGTGGAAGAAACACCATATATTTT. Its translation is CSVAGSGRNTIYF.

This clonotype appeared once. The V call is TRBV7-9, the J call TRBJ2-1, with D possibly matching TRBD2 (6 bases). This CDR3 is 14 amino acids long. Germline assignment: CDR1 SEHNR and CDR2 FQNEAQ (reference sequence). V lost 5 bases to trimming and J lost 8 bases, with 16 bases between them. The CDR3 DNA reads TGTGCCAGCAGCGGAGAGGCACTAGCCTATGAGCAGTTCTTC. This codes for CASSGEALAYEQFF.

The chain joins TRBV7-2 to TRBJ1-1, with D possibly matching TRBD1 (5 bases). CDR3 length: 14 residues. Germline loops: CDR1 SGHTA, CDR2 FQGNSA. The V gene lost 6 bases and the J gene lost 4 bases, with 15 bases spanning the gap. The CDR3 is CASRSTGRITEAFF. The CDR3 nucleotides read TGTGCCAGCAGATCTACGGGACGGATCACTGAAGCTTTCTTT.

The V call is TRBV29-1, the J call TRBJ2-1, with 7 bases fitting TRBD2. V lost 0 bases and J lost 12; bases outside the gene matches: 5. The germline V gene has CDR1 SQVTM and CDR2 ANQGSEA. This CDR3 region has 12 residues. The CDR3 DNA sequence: TGCAGCGTTGAAGACCGGACTAGTTGGCAGTTCTTC. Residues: CSVEDRTSWQFF.

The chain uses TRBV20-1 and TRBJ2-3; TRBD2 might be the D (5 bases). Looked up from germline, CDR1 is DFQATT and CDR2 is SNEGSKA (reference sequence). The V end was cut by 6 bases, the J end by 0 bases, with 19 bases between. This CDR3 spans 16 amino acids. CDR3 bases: TGCAGTGCCGGGAACTACGTGATCGGGAGCACAGATACGCAGTATTTT. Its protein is CSAGNYVIGSTDTQYF.

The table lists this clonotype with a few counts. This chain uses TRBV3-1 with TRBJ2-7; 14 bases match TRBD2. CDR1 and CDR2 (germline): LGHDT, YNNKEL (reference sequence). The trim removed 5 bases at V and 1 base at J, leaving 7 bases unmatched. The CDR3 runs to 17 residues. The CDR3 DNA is TGTGCCAGCAGCTATGGGACTAGCGGGAGAAGTTCCTACGAGCAGTACTTC. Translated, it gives CASSYGTSGRSSYEQYF.

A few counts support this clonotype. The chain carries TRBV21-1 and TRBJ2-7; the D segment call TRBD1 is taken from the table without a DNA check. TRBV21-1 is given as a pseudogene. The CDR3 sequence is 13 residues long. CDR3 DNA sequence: TGTGCCAGGCAAGGGGGGCCCAAAGGCGAGCAGTACTTC. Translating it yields CARQGGPKGEQYF.

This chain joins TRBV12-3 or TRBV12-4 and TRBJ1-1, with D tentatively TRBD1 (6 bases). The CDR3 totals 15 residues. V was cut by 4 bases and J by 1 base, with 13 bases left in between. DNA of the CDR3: TGTGCCAGCAGTTGGACCATAGGGGGGAACACTGAAGCTTTCTTT. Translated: CASSWTIGGNTEAFF.

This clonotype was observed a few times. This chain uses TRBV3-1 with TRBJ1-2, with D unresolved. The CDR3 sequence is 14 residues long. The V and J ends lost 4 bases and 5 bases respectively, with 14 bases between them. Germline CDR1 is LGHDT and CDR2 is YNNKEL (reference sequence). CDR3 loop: CASSRRVTAYGYTF. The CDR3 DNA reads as TGTGCCAGCAGCCGCCGGGTGACGGCGTATGGCTACACCTTC.

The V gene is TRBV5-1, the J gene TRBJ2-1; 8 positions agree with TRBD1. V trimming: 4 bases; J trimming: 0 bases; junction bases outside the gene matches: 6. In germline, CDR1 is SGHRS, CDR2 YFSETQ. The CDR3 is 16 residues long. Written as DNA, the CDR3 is TGCGCCAGCAGCGCCACCGGGACAGGCTCCTACAATGAGCAGTTCTTC. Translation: CASSATGTGSYNEQFF.

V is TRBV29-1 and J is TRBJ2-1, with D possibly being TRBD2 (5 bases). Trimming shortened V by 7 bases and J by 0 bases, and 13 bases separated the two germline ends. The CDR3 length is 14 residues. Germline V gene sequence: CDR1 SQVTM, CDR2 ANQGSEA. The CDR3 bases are TGCAGCGGTAGAAGGAGGAGCTCCTACAATGAGCAGTTCTTC. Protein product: CSGRRRSSYNEQFF.

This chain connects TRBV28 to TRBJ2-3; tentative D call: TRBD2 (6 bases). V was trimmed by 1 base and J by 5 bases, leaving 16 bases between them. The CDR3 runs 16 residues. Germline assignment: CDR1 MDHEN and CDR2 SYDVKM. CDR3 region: CASSLLSGPAEDTQYF. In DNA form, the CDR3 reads TGTGCCAGCAGTTTATTAAGCGGGCCCGCAGAAGATACGCAGTATTTT.

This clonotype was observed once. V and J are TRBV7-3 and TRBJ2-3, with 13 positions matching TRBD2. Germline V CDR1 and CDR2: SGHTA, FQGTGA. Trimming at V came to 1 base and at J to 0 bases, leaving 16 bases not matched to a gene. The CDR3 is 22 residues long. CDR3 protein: CASSLSQPGGTSGATSTDTQYF. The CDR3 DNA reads TGTGCCAGCAGCTTAAGCCAGCCGGGTGGGACTAGCGGGGCCACTAGCACAGATACGCAGTATTTT.

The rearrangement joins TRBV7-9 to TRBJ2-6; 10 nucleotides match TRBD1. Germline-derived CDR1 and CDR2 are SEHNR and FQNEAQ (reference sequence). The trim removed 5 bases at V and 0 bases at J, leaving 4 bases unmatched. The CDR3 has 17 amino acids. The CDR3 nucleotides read TGTGCCAGCAGCGCAGGACAGGGGGGCTCTGGGGCCAACGTCCTGACTTTC. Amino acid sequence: CASSAGQGGSGANVLTF.

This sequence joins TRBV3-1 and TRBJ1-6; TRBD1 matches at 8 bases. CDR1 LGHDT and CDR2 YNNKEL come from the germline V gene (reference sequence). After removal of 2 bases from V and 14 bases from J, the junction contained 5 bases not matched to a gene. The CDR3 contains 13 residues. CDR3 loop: CASSQRTGRTLHF. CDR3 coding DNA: TGTGCCAGCAGCCAAAGGACAGGGAGGACCCTCCACTTT.

CDR3: CASSLPGQGTDTQYF. The CDR3 DNA sequence: TGCGCCAGCAGCTTGCCGGGACAGGGAACAGATACGCAGTATTTT. This chain joins TRBV5-1 and TRBJ2-3; 9 bases match TRBD1. This CDR3 spans 15 amino acids. Germline CDR1 is SGHRS and CDR2 is YFSETQ. J gave up 3 bases and V 1 base, and 3 bases lay outside the gene matches.

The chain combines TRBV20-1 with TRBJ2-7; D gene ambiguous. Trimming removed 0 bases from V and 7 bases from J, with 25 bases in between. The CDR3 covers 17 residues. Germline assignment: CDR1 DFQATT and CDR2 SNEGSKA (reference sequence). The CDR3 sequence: CSAREGPQRVGPGEQYF. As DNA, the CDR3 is TGCAGTGCTAGAGAAGGACCTCAGCGAGTAGGTCCCGGAGAGCAGTACTTC.

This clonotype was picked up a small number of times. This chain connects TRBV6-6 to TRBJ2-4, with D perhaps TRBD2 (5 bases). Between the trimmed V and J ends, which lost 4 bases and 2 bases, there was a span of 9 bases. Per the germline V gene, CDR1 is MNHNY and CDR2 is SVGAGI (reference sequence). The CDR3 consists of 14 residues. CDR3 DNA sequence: TGTGCCAGCAGTTTAGCGTCCCCCAAAAACATTCAGTACTTC. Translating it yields CASSLASPKNIQYF.

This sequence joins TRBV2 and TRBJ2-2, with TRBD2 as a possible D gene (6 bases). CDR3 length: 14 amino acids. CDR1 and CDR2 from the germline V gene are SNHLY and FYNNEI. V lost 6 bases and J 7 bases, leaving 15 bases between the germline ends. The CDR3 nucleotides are TGTGCCAGCAGCGCGGGACCTGTCGGCGGGGAGCTGTTTTTT. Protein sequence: CASSAGPVGGELFF.